This section outlines one T cell receptor beta chain sequence together with its context. What it binds is unknown. These data belong to a study of T cell responses to AZD1222 COVID-19 vaccine. Overall study results and limits: Unmutated variant regions are reportedly targeted by nearly half of spike-specific TCRs.

Germline lookup yields CDR1 KGHSH and CDR2 LQKENI. This CDR3 comprises 12 residues. V was cut by 4 bases and J by 5 bases, with 8 bases left in between. TCRdb keeps only in-frame clones here, not all; method: immunoSEQ multiplex PCR. The profile shows 180,000 or so clones, over 85% of them singletons. This rearrangement joins TRBV18 to TRBJ2-5; D gene unclear. Sample: peripheral blood, taken on day 0 of AZD1222 vaccination. This TCR came from an adult in good health. The CDR3 loop reads CASSLHKETQYF. Here the CDR3 DNA reads TGTGCCAGCTCACTTCACAAGGAGACCCAGTACTTC. Based on the CDR3 plus reference TRBV18 and TRBJ2-5, the full variable domain is NAGVMQNPRHLVRRRGQEARLRCSPMKGHSHVYWYRQLPEEGLKFMVYLQKENIIDESGMPKERFSAEFPKEGPSILRIQQVVRGDSAAYFCASSLHKETQYFGPGTRLLVL.